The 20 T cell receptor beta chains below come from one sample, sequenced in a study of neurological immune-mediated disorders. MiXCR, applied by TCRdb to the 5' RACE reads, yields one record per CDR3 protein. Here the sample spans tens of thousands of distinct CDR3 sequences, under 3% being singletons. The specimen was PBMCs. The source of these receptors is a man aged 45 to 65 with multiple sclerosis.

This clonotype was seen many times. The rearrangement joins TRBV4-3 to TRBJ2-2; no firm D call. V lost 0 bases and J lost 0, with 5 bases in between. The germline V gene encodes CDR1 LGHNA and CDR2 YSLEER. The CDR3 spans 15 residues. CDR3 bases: TGCGCCAGCAGCCAAGAGTGGGCGAACACCGGGGAGCTGTTTTTT. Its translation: CASSQEWANTGELFF.

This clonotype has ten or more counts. The CDR3 DNA is TGTGCCAGCAGTCCTACTATCCGGGACCAAAAGCAGTTCTTC. Its translation is CASSPTIRDQKQFF. V is TRBV2 and J is TRBJ2-1; D tentatively reads TRBD1 or TRBD2 (5 bases each). V gave up 5 bases and J gave up 11 bases, with 19 bases separating them. The CDR3 covers 14 residues. CDR1 and CDR2 (germline): SNHLY, FYNNEI.

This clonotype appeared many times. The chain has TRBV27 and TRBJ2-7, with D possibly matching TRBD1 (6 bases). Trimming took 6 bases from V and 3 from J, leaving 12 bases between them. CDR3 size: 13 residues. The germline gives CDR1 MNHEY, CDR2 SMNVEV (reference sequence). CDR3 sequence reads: CASSPQGIYEQYF. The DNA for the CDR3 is TGTGCCAGCAGCCCACAGGGCATCTACGAGCAGTACTTC.

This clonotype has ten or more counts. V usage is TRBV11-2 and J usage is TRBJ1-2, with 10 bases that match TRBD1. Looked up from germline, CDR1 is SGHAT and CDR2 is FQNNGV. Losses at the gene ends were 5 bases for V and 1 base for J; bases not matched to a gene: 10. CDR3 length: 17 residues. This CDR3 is CASSARDRGLDNYGYTF. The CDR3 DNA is TGTGCCAGCAGCGCCCGGGACAGGGGTTTGGATAACTATGGCTACACCTTC.

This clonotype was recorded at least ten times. CDR3 in amino acids: CASKAGGSTDTQYF. The CDR3 DNA follows: TGCGCCAGCAAGGCGGGGGGGAGCACAGATACGCAGTATTTT. The V gene is TRBV5-1, the J gene TRBJ2-3, with 9 positions matching TRBD2. J lost 0 bases, V lost 6 bases, and 2 bases had no gene match. Germline V gives CDR1 SGHRS, CDR2 YFSETQ. The CDR3 has 14 amino acids.

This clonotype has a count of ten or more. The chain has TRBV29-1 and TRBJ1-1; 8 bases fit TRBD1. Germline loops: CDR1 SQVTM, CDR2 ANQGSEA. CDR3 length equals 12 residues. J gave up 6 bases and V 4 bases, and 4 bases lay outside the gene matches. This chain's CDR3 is CSVGEQGAEAFF. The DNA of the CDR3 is TGCAGCGTTGGAGAACAGGGGGCTGAAGCTTTCTTT. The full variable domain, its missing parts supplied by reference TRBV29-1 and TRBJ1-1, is SAVISQKPSRDICQRGTSLTIQCQVDSQVTMMFWYRQQPGQSLTLIATANQGSEATYESGFVIDKFPISRPNLTFSTLTVSNMSPEDSSIYLCSVGEQGAEAFFGQGTRLTVV.

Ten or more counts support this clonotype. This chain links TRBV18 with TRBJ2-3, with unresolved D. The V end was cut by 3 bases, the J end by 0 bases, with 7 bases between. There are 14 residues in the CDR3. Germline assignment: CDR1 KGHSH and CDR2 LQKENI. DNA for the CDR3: TGTGCCAGCTCACCGAGAGTTAGCACAGATACGCAGTATTTT. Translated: CASSPRVSTDTQYF.

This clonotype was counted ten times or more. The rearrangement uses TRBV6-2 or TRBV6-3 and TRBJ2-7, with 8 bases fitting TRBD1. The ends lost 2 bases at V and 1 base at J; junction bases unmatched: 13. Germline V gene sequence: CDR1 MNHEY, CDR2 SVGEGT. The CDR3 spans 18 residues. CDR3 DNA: TGTGCCAGCAGTTACCTCACCGGGACAGGAAGGTATTCCTACGAGCAGTACTTC. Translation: CASSYLTGTGRYSYEQYF.

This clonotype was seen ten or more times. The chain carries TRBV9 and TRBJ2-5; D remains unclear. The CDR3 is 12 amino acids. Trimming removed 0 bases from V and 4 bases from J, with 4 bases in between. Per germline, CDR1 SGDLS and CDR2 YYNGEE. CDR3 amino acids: CASSVVGETQYF. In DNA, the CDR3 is TGTGCCAGCAGCGTAGTTGGAGAGACCCAGTACTTC.

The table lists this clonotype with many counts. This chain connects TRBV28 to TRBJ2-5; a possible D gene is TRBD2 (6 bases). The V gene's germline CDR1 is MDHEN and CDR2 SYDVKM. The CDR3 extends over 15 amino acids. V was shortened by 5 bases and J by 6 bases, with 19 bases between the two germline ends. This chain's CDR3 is CASSDRDSKGKTQYF. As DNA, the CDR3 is TGTGCCAGCAGTGACCGGGACTCAAAGGGAAAGACCCAGTACTTC.

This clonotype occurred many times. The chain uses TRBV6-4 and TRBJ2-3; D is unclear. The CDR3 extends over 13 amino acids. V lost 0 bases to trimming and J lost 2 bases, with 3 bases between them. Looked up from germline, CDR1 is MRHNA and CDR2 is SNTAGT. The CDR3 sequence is CASSDSNTDTQYF. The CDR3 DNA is TGTGCCAGCAGTGACTCTAACACAGATACGCAGTATTTT.

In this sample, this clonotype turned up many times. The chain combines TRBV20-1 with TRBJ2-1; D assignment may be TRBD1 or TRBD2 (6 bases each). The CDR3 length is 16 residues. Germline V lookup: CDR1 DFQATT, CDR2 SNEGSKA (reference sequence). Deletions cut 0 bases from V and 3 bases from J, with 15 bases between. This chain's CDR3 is CSARDLGGDNYNEQFF. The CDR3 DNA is TGCAGTGCTAGAGATTTGGGCGGGGACAACTACAATGAGCAGTTCTTC.

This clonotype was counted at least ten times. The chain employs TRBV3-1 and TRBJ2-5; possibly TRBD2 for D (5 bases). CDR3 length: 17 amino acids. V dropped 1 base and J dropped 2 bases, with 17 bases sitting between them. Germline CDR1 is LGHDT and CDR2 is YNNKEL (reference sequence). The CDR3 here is CASSQVRRMSGQETQYF. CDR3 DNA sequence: TGTGCCAGCAGCCAAGTCCGAAGGATGTCGGGGCAAGAGACCCAGTACTTC.

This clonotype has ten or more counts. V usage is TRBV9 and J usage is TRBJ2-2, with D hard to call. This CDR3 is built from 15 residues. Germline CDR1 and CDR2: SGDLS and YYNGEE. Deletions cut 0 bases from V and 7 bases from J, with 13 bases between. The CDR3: CASSVDPQHGGELFF. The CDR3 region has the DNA TGTGCCAGCAGCGTAGATCCTCAACATGGCGGGGAGCTGTTTTTT.

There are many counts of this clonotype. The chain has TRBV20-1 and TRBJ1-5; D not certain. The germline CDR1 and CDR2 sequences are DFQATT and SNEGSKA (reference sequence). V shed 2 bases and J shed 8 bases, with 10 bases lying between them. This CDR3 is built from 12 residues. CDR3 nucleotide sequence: TGCAGTGCTAGATTTTCCCCGGAGCCCCAGCATTTT. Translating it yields CSARFSPEPQHF.

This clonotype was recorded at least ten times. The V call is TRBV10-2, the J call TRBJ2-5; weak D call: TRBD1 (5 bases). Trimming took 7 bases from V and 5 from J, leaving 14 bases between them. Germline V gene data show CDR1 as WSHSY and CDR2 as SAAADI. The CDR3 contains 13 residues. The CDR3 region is CASKRNRGETQYF. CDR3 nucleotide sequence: TGCGCCAGCAAGCGAAATAGGGGTGAGACCCAGTACTTC.

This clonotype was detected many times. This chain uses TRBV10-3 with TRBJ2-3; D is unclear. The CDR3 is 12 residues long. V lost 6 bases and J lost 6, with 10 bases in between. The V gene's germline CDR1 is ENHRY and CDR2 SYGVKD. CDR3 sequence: CAISGNTDTQYF. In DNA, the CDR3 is TGTGCCATCAGCGGCAACACTGATACGCAGTATTTT.

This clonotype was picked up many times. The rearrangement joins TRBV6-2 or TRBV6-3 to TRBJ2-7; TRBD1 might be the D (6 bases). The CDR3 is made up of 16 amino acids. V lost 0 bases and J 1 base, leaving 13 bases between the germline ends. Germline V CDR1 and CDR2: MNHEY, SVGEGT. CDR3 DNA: TGTGCCAGCAGTTACTCGTTGGGGGCAGTATCCTACGAGCAGTACTTC. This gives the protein CASSYSLGAVSYEQYF.

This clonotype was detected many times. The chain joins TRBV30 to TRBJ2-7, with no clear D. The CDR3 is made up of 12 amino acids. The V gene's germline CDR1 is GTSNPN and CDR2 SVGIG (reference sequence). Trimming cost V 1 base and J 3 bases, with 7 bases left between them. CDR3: CAWSDRIYEQYF. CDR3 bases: TGTGCCTGGAGTGATAGGATCTACGAGCAGTACTTC. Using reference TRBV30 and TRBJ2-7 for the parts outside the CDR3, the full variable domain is SQTIHQWPATLVQPVGSPLSLECTVEGTSNPNLYWYRQAAGRGLQLLFYSVGIGQISSEVPQNLSASRPQDRQFILSSKKLLLSDSGFYLCAWSDRIYEQYFGPGTRLTVT.

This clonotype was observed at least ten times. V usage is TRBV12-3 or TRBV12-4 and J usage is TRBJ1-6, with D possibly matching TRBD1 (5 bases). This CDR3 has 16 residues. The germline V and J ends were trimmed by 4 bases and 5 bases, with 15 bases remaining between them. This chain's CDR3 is CASSSGWAGNNSPLHF. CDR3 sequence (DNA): TGTGCCAGCAGTTCGGGGTGGGCAGGGAATAATTCACCCCTCCACTTT.